What follows are 28 T cell receptor beta chains derived from one specimen sequenced in a study of T cell repertoires in cytomegalovirus infection. MiXCR was run by TCRdb on the reads, yielding one entry per CDR3 protein. The sample records 350,000 to 550,000 distinct CDR3 sequences, about a third being singletons. The source material was PBMCs. The receptor set was obtained from a human donor in good health (CMV status not recorded). Some clones in this sample may be carry-over from other donors' samples.

The chain is built from TRBV7-2 and TRBJ2-1, with D hard to call. V lost 5 bases to trimming and J lost 10 bases, with 9 bases between them. The germline CDR1 and CDR2 sequences are SGHTA and FQGNSA. This CDR3 region has 11 residues. CDR3 in DNA: TGTGCCAGCAGCCAAGCTTGGGAGCAGTTCTTC. Translation gives CASSQAWEQFF. The complete variable domain, with remaining parts taken from reference TRBV7-2 and TRBJ2-1, reads GAGVSQSPSNKVTEKGKDVELRCDPISGHTALYWYRQSLGQGLEFLIYFQGNSAPDKSGLPSDRFSAERTGGSVSTLTIQRTQQEDSAVYLCASSQAWEQFFGPGTRLTVL.

This clonotype was counted at least ten times. V usage is TRBV7-2 and J usage is TRBJ2-1; 11 bases map to TRBD2. From germline, CDR1 is SGHTA and CDR2 FQGNSA. The CDR3 is 15 residues long. The V gene end was trimmed by 7 bases and the J gene end by 6 bases; junction bases not matched to a gene: 8. The CDR3 sequence is CASTIAGGLTNEQFF. CDR3 nucleotide sequence: TGTGCCAGCACTATAGCGGGGGGGTTAACCAATGAGCAGTTCTTC. Supplemented by reference TRBV7-2 and TRBJ2-1, the full variable domain reads GAGVSQSPSNKVTEKGKDVELRCDPISGHTALYWYRQSLGQGLEFLIYFQGNSAPDKSGLPSDRFSAERTGGSVSTLTIQRTQQEDSAVYLCASTIAGGLTNEQFFGPGTRLTVL.

Notes on this clonotype: The CDR3 end shows no conserved phenylalanine or tryptophan, and so a read error is likely. The chain joins TRBV7-2 to TRBJ1-6, with 7 bases lining up with TRBD1. Unmatched junction bases numbered 7, after V lost 9 bases and J lost 8 bases. Germline V CDR1 and CDR2: SGHTA, FQGNSA. This CDR3 is built from 13 residues. The CDR3 coding sequence is TGTGCCAGGAGCGCTGACAGGGATTCACCCCTCCACTTG. It encodes CARSADRDSPLHL.

The chain carries TRBV7-6 and TRBJ1-6; D gene ambiguous. CDR1 SGHVS and CDR2 FNYEAQ come from the germline V gene. The CDR3 consists of 15 residues. Here the CDR3 reads CDISVESSYNSPLHF. As DNA, the CDR3 is TGTGACATCAGCGTCGAGAGCTCCTATAATTCACCCCTCCACTTT.

There are many counts of this clonotype. The rearrangement links TRBV7-2 to TRBJ2-5; 11 positions agree with TRBD2. Trimming removed 4 bases from V and 3 bases from J; junction bases left unmatched: 7. This CDR3 spans 16 amino acids. Germline loops: CDR1 SGHTA, CDR2 FQGNSA. CDR3 loop: CASSSFSGGAKETQYF. The DNA for the CDR3 is TGTGCCAGCAGCTCTTTTAGCGGGGGGGCCAAAGAGACCCAGTACTTC.

This clonotype was recorded many times. V and J are TRBV6-1 and TRBJ2-3, with D tentatively TRBD1 or TRBD2 (7 bases each). V shed 10 bases and J shed 5 bases, with 25 bases lying between them. Germline CDR1 is MNHNS and CDR2 is SASEGT. The CDR3 runs 16 residues. The CDR3 region has the DNA TGTGCCACCAGGGGGGGATCGACTAGCCGGGGAGATACGCAGTATTTT. Protein product: CATRGGSTSRGDTQYF.

This rearrangement joins TRBV12-3 or TRBV12-4 to TRBJ1-2; D is uncertain. V lost 7 bases to trimming and J lost 2 bases, with 14 bases between them. The CDR3 is made up of 14 amino acids. CDR3 coding DNA: TGTGCCAGCACCTTACGGAACCTAAACTATGGCTACACCTTC. This sequence encodes CASTLRNLNYGYTF.

The chain couples TRBV27 to TRBJ2-7; D call uncertain. Germline CDR1 reads MNHEY; CDR2 reads SMNVEV (reference sequence). The germline V and J ends were trimmed by 6 bases and 7 bases, with 16 bases remaining between them. CDR3 size: 13 residues. CDR3 bases: TGTGCCAGCAGACTCACAGAGCTACGAGAGCAGTACTTC. It translates to CASRLTELREQYF.

This clonotype appeared a few times. The V and J genes are TRBV15 and TRBJ2-7, with a possible D match to TRBD1 (7 bases). CDR1 is LNHNV and CDR2 is YYDKDF in the germline V gene (reference sequence). This CDR3 is built from 14 residues. Trimming took 3 bases from V and 2 from J, leaving 11 bases between them. The CDR3 reads CATSRRDRAYEQYF. The CDR3 coding sequence is TGTGCCACCAGCAGGCGGGACAGAGCCTACGAGCAGTACTTC.

The sample holds many counts of this clonotype. The chain couples TRBV7-8 to TRBJ2-7; D call uncertain. Germline assignment: CDR1 SGHVS and CDR2 FQNEAQ. Trimming stripped 1 base from V and 4 bases from J, with 14 bases between. This CDR3 comprises 15 residues. CDR3 bases: TGTGCCAGCAGCTTAGACAGTAGTCCCTATTACGAGCAGTACTTC. As protein: CASSLDSSPYYEQYF.

This chain uses TRBV7-2 with TRBJ2-2; D gene uncertain. The germline gives CDR1 SGHTA, CDR2 FQGNSA. This CDR3 has 14 amino acids. Trimming took off 0 bases at V and 4 bases at J, with 6 bases between the two ends. Here the CDR3 DNA reads TGTGCCAGCAGCTTAGCTACGAGCACCGGGGAGCTGTTTTTT. Its translation is CASSLATSTGELFF.

This clonotype came up many times. J is TRBJ2-7 and V is TRBV9; TRBD1 matches 7 bases. The CDR3 extends over 15 amino acids. J lost 5 bases, V lost 4 bases, and 12 bases had no gene match. Germline V gives CDR1 SGDLS, CDR2 YYNGEE. CDR3 in DNA: TGTGCCAGCAGCCCGAACCCGACAGGGCGCCACGAGCAGTACTTC. This codes for CASSPNPTGRHEQYF.

The chain links TRBV6-6 to TRBJ1-5, with 11 bases that match TRBD1. Trimming removed 3 bases from V and 11 bases from J; junction bases left unmatched: 12. Germline loops: CDR1 MNHNY, CDR2 SVGAGI (reference sequence). This CDR3 is built from 16 residues. This CDR3 is CASSYGVELGQGAQHF. The CDR3, as DNA: TGTGCCAGCAGTTATGGGGTAGAGTTGGGACAGGGGGCCCAGCATTTT.

This clonotype was observed a handful of times. The chain combines TRBV20-1 with TRBJ2-5; 9 bases are a match to TRBD2. Germline assignment: CDR1 DFQATT and CDR2 SNEGSKA (reference sequence). After removal of 5 bases from V and 4 bases from J, the junction contained 14 bases not matched to a gene. This CDR3 contains 16 residues. The CDR3 here is CSARTGGGGAGETQYF. For the CDR3, the DNA is TGCAGTGCTCGCACAGGCGGCGGGGGGGCAGGAGAGACCCAGTACTTC.

This clonotype appeared a few times. V and J are TRBV2 and TRBJ2-1; D could derive from TRBD1 or TRBD2 (5 bases each). CDR3 length: 13 residues. V was clipped by 7 bases and J by 12 bases, with 19 bases between them. Germline V gives CDR1 SNHLY, CDR2 FYNNEI. This CDR3 reads CASTQVVGARQFF. In DNA, the CDR3 is TGTGCCAGCACGCAGGTTGTCGGGGCTAGGCAGTTCTTC.

This clonotype has a handful of counts. V and J are TRBV3-1 and TRBJ1-3, with 10 bases lining up with TRBD1. With V trimmed by 4 bases and J by 3 bases, 9 bases remained unmatched. CDR1 and CDR2 from the germline V gene are LGHDT and YNNKEL (reference sequence). The CDR3 is 17 residues long. The CDR3: CASSPWTGGGNGNTIYF. The DNA for the CDR3 is TGTGCCAGCAGCCCCTGGACAGGGGGAGGTAATGGAAACACCATATATTTT.

On this clonotype itself: At one end, the junction sequence differs from germline, possibly due to a read error. The CDR3 sequence is CASRQDSPNTGERFF. CDR3 DNA sequence: TGTGCCAGCAGGCAGGACAGCCCGAACACCGGGGAGCGGTTTTTT. The chain links TRBV7-3 to TRBJ2-2; TRBD1 might be the D (6 bases). The CDR3 spans 15 residues. CDR1 SGHTA and CDR2 FQGTGA come from the germline V gene.

This clonotype was picked up a small number of times. The chain is built from TRBV20-1 and TRBJ1-6; perhaps TRBD1 as D (6 bases). V was clipped by 6 bases and J by 6 bases, with 18 bases between them. The CDR3 totals 15 residues. Germline assignment: CDR1 DFQATT and CDR2 SNEGSKA (reference sequence). The CDR3 region is CSAKPTGSLNSPLHF. CDR3 coding DNA: TGCAGTGCAAAACCTACAGGGTCCCTTAATTCACCCCTCCACTTT.

This sequence joins TRBV5-5 and TRBJ2-7; 8 bases are shared with TRBD2. Per germline, CDR1 SGHKS and CDR2 YYEKEE (reference sequence). CDR3 size: 15 residues. The V gene end was trimmed by 2 bases and the J gene end by 0 bases; junction bases not matched to a gene: 4. The CDR3 coding sequence is TGTGCCAGCAGCTTAGCGGGGGTCAGCTCCTACGAGCAGTACTTC. This codes for CASSLAGVSSYEQYF.

The gene calls are TRBV6-2 or TRBV6-3 and TRBJ1-6; tentatively, D is TRBD1 (5 bases). CDR1 MNHEY and CDR2 SVGEGT come from the germline V gene. The CDR3 has 14 amino acids. The V and J ends lost 5 bases and 7 bases respectively, with 12 bases between them. Written as DNA, the CDR3 is TGTGCCAGCAGTCACCTTGCAGGGAATTCACCCCTCCACTTT. Translated, it gives CASSHLAGNSPLHF.

The sample holds a few counts of this clonotype. The gene calls are TRBV28 and TRBJ2-1; TRBD1 agrees at 7 bases. The junction had 13 bases not matched to a gene; V was cut back by 7 bases and J by 4 bases. The V gene's germline CDR1 is MDHEN and CDR2 SYDVKM. The CDR3 loop spans 16 amino acids. This CDR3 is CASKGARDSLYNEQFF. The CDR3 nucleotides read TGTGCCAGCAAGGGTGCTCGGGACAGCCTTTACAATGAGCAGTTCTTC.

This chain connects TRBV12-3 or TRBV12-4 to TRBJ2-2; D unclear. The V gene lost 5 bases and the J gene lost 7 bases, with 14 bases spanning the gap. The CDR3 is 14 amino acids. CDR3 sequence reads: CASSRFVVDGELFF. For the CDR3, the DNA is TGTGCCAGCAGTAGATTCGTAGTTGACGGGGAGCTGTTTTTT.

The J gene is TRBJ2-6, the V gene TRBV24-1, with 7 nucleotides matching TRBD1. The CDR3 is 19 amino acids. V lost 3 bases to trimming and J lost 1 base; unmatched junction nucleotides: 11. Germline assignment: CDR1 KGHDR and CDR2 SFDVKD. The CDR3 nucleotides read TGTGCCACCAGTGATCCGACAGGGTCACGACAATCTGGGGCCAACGTCCTGACTTTC. Translating it yields CATSDPTGSRQSGANVLTF.

This chain links TRBV5-1 with TRBJ2-7, with 8 nucleotides matching TRBD2. This CDR3 has 16 residues. CDR1 is SGHRS, CDR2 YFSETQ, per germline. The V and J ends lost 2 bases and 0 bases, in that order; junction bases with no gene match: 7. The CDR3: CASSFSVSGDSYEQYF. The CDR3 DNA sequence: TGCGCCAGCAGCTTTTCAGTTAGCGGGGACTCCTACGAGCAGTACTTC.

About this clonotype: Since the CDR3 does not end with the conserved phenylalanine or tryptophan, this likely comes from a read error. No DNA is shown, since the ends of the CDR3 on it are uncertain; the CDR3 is the one TCRdb lists. The rearrangement joins TRBV29-1 to TRBJ2-5; TRBD2 reflects the table's D call only, with no check against the DNA. The CDR3 is 16 amino acids long, termini counted. Germline V gene data show CDR1 as SQVTM and CDR2 as ANQGSEA. Here the CDR3 reads CRVEASGLAGEETPYC.

This chain links TRBV20-1 with TRBJ2-1; 9 nucleotides agree with TRBD2. Trimming removed 6 bases from V and 4 bases from J; junction bases left unmatched: 4. The germline gives CDR1 DFQATT, CDR2 SNEGSKA (reference sequence). This CDR3 contains 13 residues. The CDR3 region has the DNA TGCAGTGCAACGAGCGGGGGGTACAATGAGCAGTTCTTC. Its translation: CSATSGGYNEQFF.

The V gene is TRBV7-9, the J gene TRBJ2-7; 8 bases are a match to TRBD1. This CDR3 is 14 amino acids long. Germline-derived CDR1 and CDR2 are SEHNR and FQNEAQ (reference sequence). V trimming: 5 bases; J trimming: 1 base; junction bases outside the gene matches: 4. CDR3 coding DNA: TGTGCCAGCAGCGCGACAGGGGAATCCTACGAGCAGTACTTC. It codes for CASSATGESYEQYF.

This clonotype appeared a few times. V and J are TRBV10-3 and TRBJ2-1; 7 nucleotides align to TRBD1. This CDR3 is 11 amino acids long. V lost 8 bases, J lost 7 bases, and 2 bases stayed unmatched. From germline, CDR1 is ENHRY and CDR2 SYGVKD. The CDR3 is CAIGTVNEQFF. In nucleotides, the CDR3 is TGTGCCATCGGGACAGTTAATGAGCAGTTCTTC.